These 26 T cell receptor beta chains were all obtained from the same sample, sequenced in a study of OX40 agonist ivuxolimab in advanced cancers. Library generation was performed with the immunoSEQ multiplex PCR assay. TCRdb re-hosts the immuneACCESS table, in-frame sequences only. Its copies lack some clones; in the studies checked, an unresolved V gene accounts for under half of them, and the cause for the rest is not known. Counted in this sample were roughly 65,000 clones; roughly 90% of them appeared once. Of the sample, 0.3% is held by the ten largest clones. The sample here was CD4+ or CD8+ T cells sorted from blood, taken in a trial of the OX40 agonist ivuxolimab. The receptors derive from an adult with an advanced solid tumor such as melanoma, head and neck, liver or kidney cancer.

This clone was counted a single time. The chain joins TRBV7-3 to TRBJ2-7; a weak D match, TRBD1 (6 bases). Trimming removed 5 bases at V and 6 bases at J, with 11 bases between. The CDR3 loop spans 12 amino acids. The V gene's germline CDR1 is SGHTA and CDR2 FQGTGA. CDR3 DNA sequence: TGTGCCAGCAGCGAAACAGGGCGCGAGCAGTACTTC. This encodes CASSETGREQYF.

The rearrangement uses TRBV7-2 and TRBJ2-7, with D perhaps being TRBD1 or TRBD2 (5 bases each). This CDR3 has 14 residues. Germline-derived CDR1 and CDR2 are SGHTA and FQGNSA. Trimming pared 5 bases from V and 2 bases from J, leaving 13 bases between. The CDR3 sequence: CASSRDHSTYEQYF. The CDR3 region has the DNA TGTGCCAGCAGCCGGGACCATTCTACCTACGAGCAGTACTTC.

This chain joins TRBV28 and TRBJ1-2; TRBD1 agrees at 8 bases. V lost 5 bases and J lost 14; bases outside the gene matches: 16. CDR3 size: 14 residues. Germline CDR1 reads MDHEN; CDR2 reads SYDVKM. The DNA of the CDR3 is TGTGCCAGCAGTGACCTCCGGGACAGGCTTCCTTGGACCTTC. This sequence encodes CASSDLRDRLPWTF.

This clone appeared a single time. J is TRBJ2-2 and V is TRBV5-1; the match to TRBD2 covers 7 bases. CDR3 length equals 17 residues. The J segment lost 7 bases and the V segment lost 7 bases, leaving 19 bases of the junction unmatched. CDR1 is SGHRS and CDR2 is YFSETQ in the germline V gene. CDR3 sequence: CASQDLAGAWGNGELFF. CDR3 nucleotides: TGCGCCAGCCAAGATCTCGCGGGAGCCTGGGGTAACGGGGAGCTGTTTTTT.

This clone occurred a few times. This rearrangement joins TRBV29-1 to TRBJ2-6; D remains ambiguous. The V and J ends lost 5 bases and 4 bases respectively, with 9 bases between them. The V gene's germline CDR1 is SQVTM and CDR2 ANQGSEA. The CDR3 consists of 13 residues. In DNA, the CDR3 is TGCAGCGTTCGGACGCTCGGGGCCAACGTCCTGACTTTC. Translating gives CSVRTLGANVLTF. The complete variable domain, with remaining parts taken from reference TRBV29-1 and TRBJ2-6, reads SAVISQKPSRDICQRGTSLTIQCQVDSQVTMMFWYRQQPGQSLTLIATANQGSEATYESGFVIDKFPISRPNLTFSTLTVSNMSPEDSSIYLCSVRTLGANVLTFGAGSRLTVL.

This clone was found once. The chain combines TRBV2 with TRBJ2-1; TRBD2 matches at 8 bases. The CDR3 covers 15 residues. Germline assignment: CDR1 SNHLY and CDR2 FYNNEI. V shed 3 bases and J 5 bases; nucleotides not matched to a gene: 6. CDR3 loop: CASSERLAFHNEQFF. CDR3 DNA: TGTGCCAGCAGTGAGAGACTAGCGTTTCACAATGAGCAGTTCTTC. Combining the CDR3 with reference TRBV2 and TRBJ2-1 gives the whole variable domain EPEVTQTPSHQVTQMGQEVILRCVPISNHLYFYWYRQILGQKVEFLVSFYNNEISEKSEIFDDQFSVERPDGSNFTLKIRSTKLEDSAMYFCASSERLAFHNEQFFGPGTRLTVL.

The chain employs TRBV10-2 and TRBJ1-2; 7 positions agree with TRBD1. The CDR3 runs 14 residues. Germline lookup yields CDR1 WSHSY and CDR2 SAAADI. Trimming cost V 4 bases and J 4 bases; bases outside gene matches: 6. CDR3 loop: CASSGQGSGYGYTF. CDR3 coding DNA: TGCGCCAGCAGTGGACAGGGCTCGGGCTATGGCTACACCTTC.

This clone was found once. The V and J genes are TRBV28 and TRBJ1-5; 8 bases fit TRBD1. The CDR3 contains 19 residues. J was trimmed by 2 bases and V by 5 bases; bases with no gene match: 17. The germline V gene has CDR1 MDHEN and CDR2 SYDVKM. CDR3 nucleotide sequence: TGTGCCAGCAGTCCGCGAGGGACAGGCCAAGGCCCAGGCAATCAGCCCCAGCATTTT. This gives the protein CASSPRGTGQGPGNQPQHF. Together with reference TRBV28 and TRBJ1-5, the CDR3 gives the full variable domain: DVKVTQSSRYLVKRTGEKVFLECVQDMDHENMFWYRQDPGLGLRLIYFSYDVKMKEKGDIPEGYSVSREKKERFSLILESASTNQTSMYLCASSPRGTGQGPGNQPQHFGDGTRLSIL.

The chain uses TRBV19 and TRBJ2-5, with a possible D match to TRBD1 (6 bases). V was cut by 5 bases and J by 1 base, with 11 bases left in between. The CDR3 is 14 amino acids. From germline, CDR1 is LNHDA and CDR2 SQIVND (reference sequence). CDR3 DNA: TGTGCCAGTAGTCAAGGACAGCTCCAAGAGACCCAGTACTTC. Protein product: CASSQGQLQETQYF.

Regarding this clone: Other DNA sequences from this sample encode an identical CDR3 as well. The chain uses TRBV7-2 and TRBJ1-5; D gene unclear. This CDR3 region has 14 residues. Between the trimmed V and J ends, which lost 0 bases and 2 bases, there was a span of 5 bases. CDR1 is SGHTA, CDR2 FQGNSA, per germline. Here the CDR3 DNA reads TGTGCCAGCAGCTTAGCGACGGGCAATCAGCCCCAGCATTTT. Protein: CASSLATGNQPQHF.

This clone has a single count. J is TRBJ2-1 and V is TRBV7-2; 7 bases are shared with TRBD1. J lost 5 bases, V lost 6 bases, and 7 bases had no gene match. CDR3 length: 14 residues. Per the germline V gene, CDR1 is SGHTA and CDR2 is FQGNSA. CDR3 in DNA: TGTGCCAGCAGTCACGACAGGGTGGACAATGAGCAGTTCTTC. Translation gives CASSHDRVDNEQFF.

Here the CDR3 reads CSVVDRAPEQYF. In DNA form, the CDR3 reads TGCAGCGTTGTGGACAGGGCCCCCGAGCAGTACTTC. The rearrangement joins TRBV29-1 to TRBJ2-7, with 8 bases identical to TRBD1. Germline V CDR1 and CDR2: SQVTM, ANQGSEA. CDR3 length equals 12 residues. V lost 4 bases to trimming and J lost 6 bases; unmatched junction nucleotides: 5.

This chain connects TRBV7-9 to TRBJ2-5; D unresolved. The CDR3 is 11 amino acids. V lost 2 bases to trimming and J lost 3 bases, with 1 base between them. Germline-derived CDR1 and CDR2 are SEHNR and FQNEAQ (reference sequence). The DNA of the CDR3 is TGTGCCAGCAGCTTAAAAGAGACCCAGTACTTC. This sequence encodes CASSLKETQYF.

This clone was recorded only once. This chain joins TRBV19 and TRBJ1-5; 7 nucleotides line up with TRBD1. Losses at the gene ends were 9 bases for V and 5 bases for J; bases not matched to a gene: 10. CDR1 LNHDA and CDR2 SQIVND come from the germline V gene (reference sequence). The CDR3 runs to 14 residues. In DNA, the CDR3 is TGTGCCAGCCATCCGGGACAGCTGTATCAGCCCCAGCATTTT. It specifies CASHPGQLYQPQHF.

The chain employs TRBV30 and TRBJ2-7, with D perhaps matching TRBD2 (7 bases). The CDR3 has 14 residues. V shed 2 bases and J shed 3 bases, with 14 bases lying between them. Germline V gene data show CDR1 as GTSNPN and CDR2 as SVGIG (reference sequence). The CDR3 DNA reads TGTGCCTGGAGTAAAGTAGGGGGGGGCTACGAGCAGTACTTC. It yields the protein CAWSKVGGGYEQYF.

The CDR3 loop is CASSLAFLGSEQFF. The CDR3 DNA sequence: TGTGCCAGCAGCTTAGCGTTTCTGGGATCTGAGCAGTTCTTC. The rearrangement joins TRBV7-2 to TRBJ2-1; D uncertain. The CDR3 extends over 14 amino acids. Germline V gene data show CDR1 as SGHTA and CDR2 as FQGNSA. V shed 0 bases and J shed 9 bases, with 12 bases lying between them.

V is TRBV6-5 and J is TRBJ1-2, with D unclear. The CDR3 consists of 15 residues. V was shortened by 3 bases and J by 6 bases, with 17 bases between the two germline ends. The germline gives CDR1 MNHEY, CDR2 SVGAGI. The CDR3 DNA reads TGTGCCAGCAGTTATTTCGCCAGGATGGAGGATGGCTACACCTTC. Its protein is CASSYFARMEDGYTF.

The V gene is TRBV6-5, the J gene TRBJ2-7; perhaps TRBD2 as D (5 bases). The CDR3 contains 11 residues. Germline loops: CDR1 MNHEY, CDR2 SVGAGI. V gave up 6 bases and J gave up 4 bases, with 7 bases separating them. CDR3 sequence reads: CASSRGYEQYF. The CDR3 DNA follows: TGTGCCAGCAGCCGGGGTTACGAGCAGTACTTC.

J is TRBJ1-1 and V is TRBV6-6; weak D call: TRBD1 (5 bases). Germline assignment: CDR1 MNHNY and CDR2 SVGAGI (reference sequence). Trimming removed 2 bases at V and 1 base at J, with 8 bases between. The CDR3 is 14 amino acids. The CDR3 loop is CASSYPGGNTEAFF. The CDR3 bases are TGTGCCAGCAGTTACCCCGGGGGGAACACTGAAGCTTTCTTT.

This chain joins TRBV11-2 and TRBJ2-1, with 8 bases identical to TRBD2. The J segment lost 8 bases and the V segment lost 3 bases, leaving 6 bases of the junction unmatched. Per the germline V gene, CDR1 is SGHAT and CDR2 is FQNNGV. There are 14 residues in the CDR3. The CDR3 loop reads CASSFGLALDEQFF. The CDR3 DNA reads TGTGCCAGCAGCTTCGGACTAGCATTGGATGAGCAGTTCTTC.

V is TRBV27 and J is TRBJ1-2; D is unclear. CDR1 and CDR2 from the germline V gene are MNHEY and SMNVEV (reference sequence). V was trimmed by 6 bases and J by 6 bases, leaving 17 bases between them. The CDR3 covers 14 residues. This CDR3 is CASSPMRLRDGYTF. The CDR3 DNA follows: TGTGCCAGCAGCCCTATGCGGCTGAGGGATGGCTACACCTTC.

CDR3 sequence (DNA): TGTGCCAGCAGCATAATAACCAAAGGTTACAAAAGTCGGGCCAACGTCCTGACTTTC. Amino acids: CASSIITKGYKSRANVLTF. J is TRBJ2-6 and V is TRBV4-2; D not certain. Looked up from germline, CDR1 is LGHNA and CDR2 is YNFKEQ. The CDR3 is made up of 19 amino acids. V was shortened by 5 bases and J by 5 bases, with 25 bases between the two germline ends.

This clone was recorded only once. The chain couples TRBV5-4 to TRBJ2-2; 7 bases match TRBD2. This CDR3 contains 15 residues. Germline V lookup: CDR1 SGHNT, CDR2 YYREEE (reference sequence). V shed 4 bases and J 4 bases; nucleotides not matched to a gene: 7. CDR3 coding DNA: TGTGCCAGCAGCCCCGGAGCGGGAAGCACCGGGGAGCTGTTTTTT. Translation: CASSPGAGSTGELFF.

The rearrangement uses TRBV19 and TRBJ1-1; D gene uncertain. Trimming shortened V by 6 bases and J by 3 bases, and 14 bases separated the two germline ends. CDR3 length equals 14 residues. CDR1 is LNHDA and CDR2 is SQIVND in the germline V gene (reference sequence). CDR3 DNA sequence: TGTGCCAGTAGCGGCCTCCGAGGGTACACTGAAGCTTTCTTT. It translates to CASSGLRGYTEAFF.

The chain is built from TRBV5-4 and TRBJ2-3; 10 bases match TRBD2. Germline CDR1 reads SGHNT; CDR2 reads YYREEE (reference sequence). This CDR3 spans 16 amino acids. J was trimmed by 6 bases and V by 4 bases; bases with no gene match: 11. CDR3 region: CASSPPSGRADDTQYF. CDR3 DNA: TGTGCCAGCAGCCCGCCCAGCGGGAGGGCCGATGATACGCAGTATTTT.

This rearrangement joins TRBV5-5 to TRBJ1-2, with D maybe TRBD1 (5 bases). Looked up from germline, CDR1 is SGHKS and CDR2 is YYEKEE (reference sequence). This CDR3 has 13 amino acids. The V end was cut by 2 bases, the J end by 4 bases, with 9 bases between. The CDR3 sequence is CASSFEGTYGYTF. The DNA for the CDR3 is TGTGCCAGCAGCTTTGAGGGGACCTATGGCTACACCTTC. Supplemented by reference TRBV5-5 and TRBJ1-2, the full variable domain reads DAGVTQSPTHLIKTRGQQVTLRCSPISGHKSVSWYQQVLGQGPQFIFQYYEKEERGRGNFPDRFSARQFPNYSSELNVNALLLGDSALYLCASSFEGTYGYTFGSGTRLTVV.